This T cell receptor beta chain was retrieved from a study of glioma-infiltrating T cells after dendritic cell vaccination. Study-level information: Patients had newly diagnosed or recurrent glioblastoma and received dendritic cell vaccines. Dendritic cells derived from monocytes and pulsed with autologous tumor lysate formed the vaccine.

Data came from immunoSEQ multiplex PCR; TCRdb stores just in-frame clones and leaves some out. This table has 110,000 or so clones, 90% appearing once. This CDR3 is 14 amino acids long. General observations from the study: Higher pretreatment TIL content predicted longer progression-free time and survival.

A note on this clone: What it binds is not known. A junction boundary mismatches the germline segment, possibly from a read error.

Time point in this sample: after dendritic cell vaccination, including at tumor progression/relapse. Isocitrate dehydrogenase mutation was absent in all glioblastoma patients. The chain uses TRBV23-1 and TRBJ1-5, with 7 bases that match TRBD1. TRBV23-1 is an open reading frame whose function is uncertain. The sequencing here drew on blood, taken after dendritic cell vaccination. The TCR was taken from a human donor with glioblastoma. The CDR3 here is CASISTGSSQPQHF. CDR3 sequence (DNA): TGCGCCAGCATTTCGACAGGGAGCAGTCAGCCCCAGCATTTT.